This T cell receptor (beta chain) derives from a study of blood T cells in healthy people across ages. The donors, all healthy, were Caucasians living in Russia, aged about 6 to 90. Combining a sample-barcoded 5' primer with a J-beta primer mix, a second PCR ran for about 6 to 12 cycles. A minimum of 2.5 million CDR3-containing paired-end reads was obtained for each sample. TCRdb redid the calling of the 5' RACE reads with MiXCR, one entry per CDR3 protein. The sample yields more than 450,000 distinct CDR3 sequences, approximately 26% seen once. This clonotype was seen a handful of times. The data also belong to a second study, concerning T cells of mothers and their children.

Specimen: blood. The source is a boy aged 2 to 10 in good health.

As DNA, the CDR3 is TGTGCCAGCAGTCCTAGGACTAGCGGACCATACTCCTACGAGCAGTACTTC. This gives the protein CASSPRTSGPYSYEQYF. The chain combines TRBV27 with TRBJ2-5, with 10 bases fitting TRBD2. The last part of the DNA fits TRBJ2-7 better; the J call may be wrong. Germline loops: CDR1 MNHEY, CDR2 SMNVEV (reference sequence). CDR3 length: 17 amino acids.